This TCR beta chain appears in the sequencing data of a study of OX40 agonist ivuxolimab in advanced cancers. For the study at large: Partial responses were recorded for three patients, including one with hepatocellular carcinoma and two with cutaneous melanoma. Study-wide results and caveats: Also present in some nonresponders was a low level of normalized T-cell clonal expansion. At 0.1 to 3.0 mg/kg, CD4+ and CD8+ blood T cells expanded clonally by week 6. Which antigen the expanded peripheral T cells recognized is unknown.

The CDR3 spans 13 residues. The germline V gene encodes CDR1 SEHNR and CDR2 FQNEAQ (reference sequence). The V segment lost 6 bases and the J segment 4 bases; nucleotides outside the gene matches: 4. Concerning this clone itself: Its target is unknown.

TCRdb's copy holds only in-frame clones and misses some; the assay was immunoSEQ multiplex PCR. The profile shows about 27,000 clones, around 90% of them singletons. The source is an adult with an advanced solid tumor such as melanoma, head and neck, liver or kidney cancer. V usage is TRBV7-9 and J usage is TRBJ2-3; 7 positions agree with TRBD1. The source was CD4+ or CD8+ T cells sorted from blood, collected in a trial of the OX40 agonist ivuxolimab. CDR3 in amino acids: CASRFTGADTQYF. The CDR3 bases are TGTGCCAGCAGATTTACAGGGGCAGATACGCAGTATTTT.